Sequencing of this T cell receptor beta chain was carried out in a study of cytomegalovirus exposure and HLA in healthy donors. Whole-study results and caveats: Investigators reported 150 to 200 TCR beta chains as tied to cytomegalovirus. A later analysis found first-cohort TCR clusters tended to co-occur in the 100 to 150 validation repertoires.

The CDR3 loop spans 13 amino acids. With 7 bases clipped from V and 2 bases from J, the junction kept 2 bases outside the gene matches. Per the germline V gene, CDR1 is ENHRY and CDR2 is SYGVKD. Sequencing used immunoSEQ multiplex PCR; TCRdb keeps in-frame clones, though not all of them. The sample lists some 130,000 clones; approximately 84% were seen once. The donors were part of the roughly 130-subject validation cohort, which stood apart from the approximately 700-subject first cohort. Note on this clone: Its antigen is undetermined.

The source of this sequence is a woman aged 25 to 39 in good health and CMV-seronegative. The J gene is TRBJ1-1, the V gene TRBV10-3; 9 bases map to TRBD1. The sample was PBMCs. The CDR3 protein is CAITTGGNTEAFF. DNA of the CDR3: TGTGCCATCACGACAGGGGGTAACACTGAAGCTTTCTTT.